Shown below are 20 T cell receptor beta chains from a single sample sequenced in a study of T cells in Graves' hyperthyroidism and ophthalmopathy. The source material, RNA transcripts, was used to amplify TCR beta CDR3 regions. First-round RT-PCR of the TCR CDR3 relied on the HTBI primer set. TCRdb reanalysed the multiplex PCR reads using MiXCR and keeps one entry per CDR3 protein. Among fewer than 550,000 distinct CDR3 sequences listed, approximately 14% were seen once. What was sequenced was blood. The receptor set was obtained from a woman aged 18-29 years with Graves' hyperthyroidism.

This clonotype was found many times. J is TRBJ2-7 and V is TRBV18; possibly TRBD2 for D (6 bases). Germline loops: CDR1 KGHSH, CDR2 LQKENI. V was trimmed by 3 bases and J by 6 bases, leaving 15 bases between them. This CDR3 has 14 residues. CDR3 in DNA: TGTGCCAGCTCACCGGAGGGGCCGTTGGGCGAGCAGTACTTC. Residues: CASSPEGPLGEQYF.

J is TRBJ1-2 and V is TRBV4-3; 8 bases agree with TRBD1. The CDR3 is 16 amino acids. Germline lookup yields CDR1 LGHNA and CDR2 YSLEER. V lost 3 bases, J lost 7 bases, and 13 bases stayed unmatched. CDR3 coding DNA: TGCGCCAGCAGCCAGCTGGTGGGAACAGGGGGTACTGGCTACACCTTC. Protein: CASSQLVGTGGTGYTF.

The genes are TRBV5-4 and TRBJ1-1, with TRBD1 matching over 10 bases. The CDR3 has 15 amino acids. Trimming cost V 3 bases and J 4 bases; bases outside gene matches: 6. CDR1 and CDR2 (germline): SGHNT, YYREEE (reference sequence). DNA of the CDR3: TGTGCCAGCAGCTCCCGGGACAGGGGTCCCACTGAAGCTTTCTTT. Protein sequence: CASSSRDRGPTEAFF. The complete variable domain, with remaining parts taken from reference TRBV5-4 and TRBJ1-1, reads ETGVTQSPTHLIKTRGQQVTLRCSSQSGHNTVSWYQQALGQGPQFIFQYYREEENGRGNFPPRFSGLQFPNYSSELNVNALELDDSALYLCASSSRDRGPTEAFFGQGTRLTVV.

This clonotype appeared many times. The CDR3 bases are TGTGCCGCCAGGAGACGAGGGTTAAATGAAAAACTGTTTTTT. Translation gives CAARRRGLNEKLFF. The chain employs TRBV28 and TRBJ1-4; unclear D gene. This CDR3 spans 14 amino acids. Trimming took off 11 bases at V and 5 bases at J, with 18 bases between the two ends. Per the germline V gene, CDR1 is MDHEN and CDR2 is SYDVKM.

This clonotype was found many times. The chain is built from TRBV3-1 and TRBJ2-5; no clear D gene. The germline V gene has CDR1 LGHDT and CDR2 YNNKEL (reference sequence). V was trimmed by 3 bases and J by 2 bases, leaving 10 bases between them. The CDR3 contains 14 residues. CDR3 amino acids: CASSQSRDQETQYF. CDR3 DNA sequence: TGTGCCAGCAGCCAGAGTCGAGATCAAGAGACCCAGTACTTC.

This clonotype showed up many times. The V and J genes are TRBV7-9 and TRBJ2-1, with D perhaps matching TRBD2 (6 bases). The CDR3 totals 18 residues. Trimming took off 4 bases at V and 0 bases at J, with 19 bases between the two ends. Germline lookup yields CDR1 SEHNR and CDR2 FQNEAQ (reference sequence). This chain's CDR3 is CASSSLARGGSSYNEQFF. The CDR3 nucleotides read TGTGCCAGCAGCTCCTTAGCCCGTGGAGGGAGCTCCTACAATGAGCAGTTCTTC. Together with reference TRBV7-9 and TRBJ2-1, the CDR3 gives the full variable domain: DTGVSQNPRHKITKRGQNVTFRCDPISEHNRLYWYRQTLGQGPEFLTYFQNEAQLEKSRLLSDRFSAERPKGSFSTLEIQRTEQGDSAMYLCASSSLARGGSSYNEQFFGPGTRLTVL.

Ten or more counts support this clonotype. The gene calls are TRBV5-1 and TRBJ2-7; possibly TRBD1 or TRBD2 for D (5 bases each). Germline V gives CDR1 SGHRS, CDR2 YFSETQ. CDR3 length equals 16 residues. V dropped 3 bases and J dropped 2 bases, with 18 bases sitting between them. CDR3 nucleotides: TGCGCCAGCAGCTCACCTACCGGGACCGATACCTACGAGCAGTACTTC. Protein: CASSSPTGTDTYEQYF.

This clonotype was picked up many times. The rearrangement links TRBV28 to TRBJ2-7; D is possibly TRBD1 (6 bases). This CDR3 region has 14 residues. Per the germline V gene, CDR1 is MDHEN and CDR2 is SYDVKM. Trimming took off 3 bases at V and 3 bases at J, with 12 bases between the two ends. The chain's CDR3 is CASSFRGVVYEQYF. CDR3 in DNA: TGTGCCAGCAGTTTCAGGGGAGTGGTCTACGAGCAGTACTTC. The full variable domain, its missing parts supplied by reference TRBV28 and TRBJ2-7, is DVKVTQSSRYLVKRTGEKVFLECVQDMDHENMFWYRQDPGLGLRLIYFSYDVKMKEKGDIPEGYSVSREKKERFSLILESASTNQTSMYLCASSFRGVVYEQYFGPGTRLTVT.

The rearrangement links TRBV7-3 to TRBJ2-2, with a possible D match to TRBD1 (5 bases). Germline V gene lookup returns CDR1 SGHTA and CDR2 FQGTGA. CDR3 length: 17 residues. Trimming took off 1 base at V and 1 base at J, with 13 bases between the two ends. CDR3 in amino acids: CASSLNRWGRNTGELFF. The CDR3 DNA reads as TGTGCCAGCAGCTTAAATCGGTGGGGCCGGAACACCGGGGAGCTGTTTTTT.

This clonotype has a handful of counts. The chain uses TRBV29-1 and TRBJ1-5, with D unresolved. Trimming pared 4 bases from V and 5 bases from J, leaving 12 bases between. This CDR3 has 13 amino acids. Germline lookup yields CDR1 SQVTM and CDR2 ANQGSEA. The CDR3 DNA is TGCAGCGTTGCGCCGGGTAGAGATCAGCCCCAGCATTTT. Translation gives CSVAPGRDQPQHF.

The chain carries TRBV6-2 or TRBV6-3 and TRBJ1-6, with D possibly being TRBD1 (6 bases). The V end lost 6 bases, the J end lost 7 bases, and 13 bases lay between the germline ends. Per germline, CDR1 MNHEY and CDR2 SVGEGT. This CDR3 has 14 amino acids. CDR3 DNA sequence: TGTGCCAGCAGACCCGGGGGCATAAATTCACCCCTCCACTTT. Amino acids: CASRPGGINSPLHF.

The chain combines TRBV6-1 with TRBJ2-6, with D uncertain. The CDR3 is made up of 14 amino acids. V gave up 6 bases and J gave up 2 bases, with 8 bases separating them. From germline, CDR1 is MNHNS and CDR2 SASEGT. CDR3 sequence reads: CASSRPPGANVLTF. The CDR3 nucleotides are TGTGCCAGCAGCCGGCCGCCTGGGGCCAACGTCCTGACTTTC.

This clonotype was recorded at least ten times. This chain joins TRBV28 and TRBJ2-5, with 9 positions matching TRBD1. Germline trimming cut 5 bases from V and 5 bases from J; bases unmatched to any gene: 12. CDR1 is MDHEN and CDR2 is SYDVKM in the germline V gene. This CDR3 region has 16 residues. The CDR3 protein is CASSHDGTGFKETQYF. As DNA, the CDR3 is TGTGCCAGCAGTCATGATGGGACAGGGTTTAAGGAGACCCAGTACTTC.

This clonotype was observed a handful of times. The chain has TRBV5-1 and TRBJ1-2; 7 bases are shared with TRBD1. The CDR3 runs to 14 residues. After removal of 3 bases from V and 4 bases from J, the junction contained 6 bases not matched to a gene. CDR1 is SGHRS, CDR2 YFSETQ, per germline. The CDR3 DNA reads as TGCGCCAGCAGCTGGGAAACAGGGGCCTATGGCTACACCTTC. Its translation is CASSWETGAYGYTF.

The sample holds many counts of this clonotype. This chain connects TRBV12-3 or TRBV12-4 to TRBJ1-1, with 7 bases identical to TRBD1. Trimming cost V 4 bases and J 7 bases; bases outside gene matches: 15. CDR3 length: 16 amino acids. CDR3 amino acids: CASSYPRQGTRLEAFF. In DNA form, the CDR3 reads TGTGCCAGCAGTTACCCTCGACAGGGAACGAGGCTTGAAGCTTTCTTT.

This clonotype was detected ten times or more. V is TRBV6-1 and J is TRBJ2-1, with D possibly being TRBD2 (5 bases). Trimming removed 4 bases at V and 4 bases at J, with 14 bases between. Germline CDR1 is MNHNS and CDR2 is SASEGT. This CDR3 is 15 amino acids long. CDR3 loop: CASSAEGYRYNEQFF. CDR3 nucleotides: TGTGCCAGCAGTGCCGAGGGCTATCGTTACAATGAGCAGTTCTTC.

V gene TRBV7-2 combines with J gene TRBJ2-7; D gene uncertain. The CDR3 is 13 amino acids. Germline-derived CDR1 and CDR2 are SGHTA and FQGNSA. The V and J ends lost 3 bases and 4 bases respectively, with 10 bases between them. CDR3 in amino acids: CASSFSPRYEQYF. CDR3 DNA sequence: TGTGCCAGCAGCTTCTCACCACGGTACGAGCAGTACTTC.

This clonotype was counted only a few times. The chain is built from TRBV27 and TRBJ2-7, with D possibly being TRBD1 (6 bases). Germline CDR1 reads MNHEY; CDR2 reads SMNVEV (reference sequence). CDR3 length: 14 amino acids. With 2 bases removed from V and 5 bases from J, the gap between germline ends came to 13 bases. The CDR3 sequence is CASSLRDKTDEQYF. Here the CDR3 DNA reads TGTGCCAGCAGTTTAAGGGACAAAACTGACGAGCAGTACTTC.

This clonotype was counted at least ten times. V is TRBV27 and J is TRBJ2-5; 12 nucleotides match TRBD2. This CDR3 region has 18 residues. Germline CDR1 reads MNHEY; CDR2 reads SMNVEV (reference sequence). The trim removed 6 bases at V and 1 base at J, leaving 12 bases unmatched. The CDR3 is CASSDGHGLAGFQETQYF. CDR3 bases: TGTGCCAGCAGCGACGGACACGGACTAGCGGGATTCCAAGAGACCCAGTACTTC.

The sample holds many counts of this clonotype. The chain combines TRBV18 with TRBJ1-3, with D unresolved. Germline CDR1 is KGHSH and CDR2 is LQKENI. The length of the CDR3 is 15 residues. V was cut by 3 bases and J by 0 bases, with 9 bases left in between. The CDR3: CASSPDGNSGNTIYF. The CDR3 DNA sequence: TGTGCCAGCTCACCCGACGGAAACTCTGGAAACACCATATATTTT.